Shown below are 27 T cell receptor beta chains from a single sample sequenced in a study of blood T cell repertoires in COVID-19. Profiled with immunoSEQ multiplex PCR; TCRdb holds only in-frame clones, not every one. This sample yields approximately 160,000 clones, of which around 80% are seen a single time; about 7.3% belongs to the top ten. Sequences were obtained from PBMCs or T cells enriched from blood (not recorded which). The source of these receptors is a man between 45 and 60 years old who had recovered from COVID-19.

The genes are TRBV9 and TRBJ2-3; 15 nucleotides align to TRBD2. Trimming cost V 2 bases and J 6 bases; bases outside gene matches: 7. Germline CDR1 reads SGDLS; CDR2 reads YYNGEE. This CDR3 is built from 17 residues. CDR3 nucleotides: TGTGCCAGCAGCGTCTACGGGACTAGCGGGGGGTCCGATACGCAGTATTTT. It specifies CASSVYGTSGGSDTQYF.

The chain joins TRBV10-2 to TRBJ2-2, with 13 bases lining up with TRBD2. The germline V gene encodes CDR1 WSHSY and CDR2 SAAADI. The junction had 2 bases not matched to a gene; V was cut back by 6 bases and J by 4 bases. The CDR3 is made up of 15 amino acids. CDR3 amino acids: CASRLAGGSTGELFF. The CDR3 DNA follows: TGCGCCAGCAGACTAGCGGGGGGGAGCACCGGGGAGCTGTTTTTT.

V gene TRBV4-3 combines with J gene TRBJ1-6; TRBD1 might be the D (6 bases). The CDR3 runs 15 residues. Germline CDR1 is LGHNA and CDR2 is YSLEER. The V end was cut by 1 base, the J end by 7 bases, with 11 bases between. The CDR3 DNA follows: TGCGCCAGCAGCCAAGGGACCAGGGGAAATTCACCCCTCCACTTT. This gives the protein CASSQGTRGNSPLHF.

V and J are TRBV30 and TRBJ2-7, with TRBD2 matching 14 bases. The J segment lost 4 bases and the V segment lost 0 bases, leaving 2 bases of the junction unmatched. CDR1 is GTSNPN, CDR2 SVGIG, per germline (reference sequence). The CDR3 contains 15 residues. CDR3 region: CAWSVGTSGGYEQYF. CDR3 nucleotide sequence: TGTGCCTGGAGTGTGGGGACTAGCGGGGGTTACGAGCAGTACTTC.

The sample holds a few counts of this clone. The V call is TRBV19, the J call TRBJ1-1, with 10 bases identical to TRBD1. The V gene's germline CDR1 is LNHDA and CDR2 SQIVND (reference sequence). With V trimmed by 8 bases and J by 6 bases, 12 bases remained unmatched. The CDR3 extends over 15 amino acids. The CDR3: CASSPLPTGGSEAFF. The CDR3 coding sequence is TGTGCCAGTTCCCCCCTCCCGACAGGGGGCTCTGAAGCTTTCTTT. The full variable domain, completed using reference TRBV19 and TRBJ1-1, is DGGITQSPKYLFRKEGQNVTLSCEQNLNHDAMYWYRQDPGQGLRLIYYSQIVNDFQKGDIAEGYSVSREKKESFPLTVTSAQKNPTAFYLCASSPLPTGGSEAFFGQGTRLTVV.

V gene TRBV2 combines with J gene TRBJ2-5, with no clear D. Germline V gene lookup returns CDR1 SNHLY and CDR2 FYNNEI. Trimming stripped 7 bases from V and 4 bases from J, with 7 bases between. This CDR3 region has 11 residues. CDR3 residues: CASTVGETQYF. The CDR3 DNA sequence: TGTGCCAGCACAGTTGGAGAGACCCAGTACTTC.

This rearrangement joins TRBV6-5 to TRBJ1-2; D uncertain. Trimming took off 2 bases at V and 8 bases at J, with 12 bases between the two ends. This CDR3 spans 13 amino acids. CDR1 is MNHEY and CDR2 is SVGAGI in the germline V gene. CDR3 nucleotides: TGTGCCAGCAGTTACGAGAGGGTGAGGGGCTACACCTTC. Translation: CASSYERVRGYTF.

The chain is built from TRBV18 and TRBJ1-2, with D uncertain. V lost 2 bases and J 4 bases, leaving 17 bases between the germline ends. CDR3 size: 16 residues. The germline V gene encodes CDR1 KGHSH and CDR2 LQKENI. DNA of the CDR3: TGTGCCAGCTCACCATCCTCCCAGCTACCAGGCTATGGCTACACCTTC. It translates to CASSPSSQLPGYGYTF.

This CDR3 reads CASSPGDRIETQYF. CDR3 nucleotide sequence: TGTGCCAGCAGCCCCGGGGATCGCATAGAGACCCAGTACTTC. The rearrangement joins TRBV11-2 to TRBJ2-5; weak D call: TRBD2 (5 bases). Germline V gives CDR1 SGHAT, CDR2 FQNNGV. V was clipped by 5 bases and J by 4 bases, with 14 bases between them. The CDR3 consists of 14 residues.

This sequence joins TRBV7-2 and TRBJ2-7; D is possibly TRBD2 (5 bases). V was clipped by 0 bases and J by 1 base, with 7 bases between them. Germline V lookup: CDR1 SGHTA, CDR2 FQGNSA. The length of the CDR3 is 14 residues. CDR3 nucleotide sequence: TGTGCCAGCAGCTTAGCGGGGAGTTCCTACGAGCAGTACTTC. This gives the protein CASSLAGSSYEQYF.

In DNA form, the CDR3 reads TGTGCCAGCAGCGCTAACAGGGACAGGGAAGACTTCTATGGCTACACCTTC. This encodes CASSANRDREDFYGYTF. The chain has TRBV9 and TRBJ1-2; 9 nucleotides line up with TRBD1. The CDR3 covers 17 residues. V lost 3 bases, J lost 4 bases, and 13 bases stayed unmatched. The V gene's germline CDR1 is SGDLS and CDR2 YYNGEE. Variable domain in full (rest from reference TRBV9 and TRBJ1-2): DSGVTQTPKHLITATGQRVTLRCSPRSGDLSVYWYQQSLDQGLQFLIQYYNGEERAKGNILERFSAQQFPDLHSELNLSSLELGDSALYFCASSANRDREDFYGYTFGSGTRLTVV.

The V and J genes are TRBV3-1 (or the pseudogene TRBV3-2) and TRBJ2-7, with no clear D. Germline V lookup: CDR1 LGHDT, CDR2 YNNKEL (reference sequence). Trimming removed 1 base from V and 5 bases from J, with 6 bases in between. The CDR3 consists of 12 residues. The CDR3 here is CASSQVGHEQYF. The CDR3 nucleotides are TGTGCCAGCAGCCAAGTGGGCCACGAGCAGTACTTC.

This clone was counted once. The sample contains more than one DNA sequence encoding this CDR3. The CDR3 region is CASSLGGPSYEQYF. CDR3 bases: TGTGCCAGCAGCTTAGGGGGGCCGTCCTACGAGCAGTACTTC. This chain connects TRBV7-8 to TRBJ2-7, with D possibly being TRBD1 (6 bases). The CDR3 sequence is 14 residues long. CDR1 is SGHVS, CDR2 FQNEAQ, per germline. Deletions cut 1 base from V and 1 base from J, with 8 bases between.

The chain has TRBV5-1 and TRBJ1-4; D unresolved. Trimming took off 0 bases at V and 4 bases at J, with 7 bases between the two ends. The V gene's germline CDR1 is SGHRS and CDR2 YFSETQ. The CDR3 covers 14 residues. CDR3 region: CASSLGRGNEKLFF. DNA for the CDR3: TGCGCCAGCAGCTTGGGACGGGGTAATGAAAAACTGTTTTTT.

CDR3: CSVEEVPGQGDSPLHF. As DNA, the CDR3 is TGCAGCGTTGAGGAGGTACCGGGACAGGGCGATTCACCCCTCCACTTT. The chain is built from TRBV29-1 and TRBJ1-6; 9 bases map to TRBD1. The V gene end was trimmed by 3 bases and the J gene end by 8 bases; junction bases not matched to a gene: 11. Germline V gene lookup returns CDR1 SQVTM and CDR2 ANQGSEA. This CDR3 is 16 amino acids long.

This chain links TRBV5-4 with TRBJ1-6; D remains unclear. V lost 2 bases and J 6 bases, leaving 12 bases between the germline ends. The germline gives CDR1 SGHNT, CDR2 YYREEE (reference sequence). This CDR3 spans 15 amino acids. CDR3 residues: CASSFRGSGNSPLHF. The CDR3 DNA reads TGTGCCAGCAGCTTCCGGGGAAGCGGTAATTCACCCCTCCACTTT.

Regarding this clone: The sample has other DNA sequences that encode this CDR3 too. The V call is TRBV11-1, the J call TRBJ2-7; no clear D. The CDR3 extends over 12 amino acids. The V gene's germline CDR1 is SGHAT and CDR2 FQDESV (reference sequence). V lost 5 bases and J lost 0, with 5 bases in between. For the CDR3, the DNA is TGTGCCAGCAGCCCTAGCTCCTACGAGCAGTACTTC. Amino acid sequence: CASSPSSYEQYF. Complete variable domain (other parts from reference TRBV11-1 and TRBJ2-7): EAEVAQSPRYKITEKSQAVAFWCDPISGHATLYWYRQILGQGPELLVQFQDESVVDDSQLPKDRFSAERLKGVDSTLKIQPAELGDSAMYLCASSPSSYEQYFGPGTRLTVT.

The rearrangement links TRBV29-1 to TRBJ1-5, with no clear D. The CDR3 extends over 13 amino acids. Per germline, CDR1 SQVTM and CDR2 ANQGSEA. V was cut by 6 bases and J by 2 bases, with 11 bases left in between. For the CDR3, the DNA is TGCAGCGTAGGAGACGGGGGCAATCAGCCCCAGCATTTT. This codes for CSVGDGGNQPQHF.

The chain employs TRBV5-6 and TRBJ1-2, with D tentatively TRBD1 (6 bases). The CDR3 extends over 14 amino acids. Germline values: CDR1 SGHDT, CDR2 YYEEEE. The ends were cut back, 1 base at V and 4 bases at J, with 11 bases in the middle. CDR3 residues: CASSLNRVSYGYTF. The CDR3 DNA reads TGTGCCAGCAGCTTGAACAGGGTGAGCTATGGCTACACCTTC.

The CDR3 DNA reads TGTGCCAGTAGAAGACTAGCGGGGGAGACCCAGTACTTC. This gives the protein CASRRLAGETQYF. The chain employs TRBV19 and TRBJ2-5; 11 nucleotides match TRBD2. Germline V CDR1 and CDR2: LNHDA, SQIVND (reference sequence). The CDR3 runs to 13 residues. J was trimmed by 5 bases and V by 6 bases; bases with no gene match: 2.

This clone came up once. The V gene is TRBV24-1, the J gene TRBJ1-5, with a possible D match to TRBD1 (6 bases). Trimming took 0 bases from V and 5 from J, leaving 16 bases between them. The CDR3 is 17 amino acids. Germline loops: CDR1 KGHDR, CDR2 SFDVKD. CDR3 region: CATSDLTGGPSHQPQHF. The CDR3 bases are TGTGCCACCAGTGATTTGACGGGGGGCCCGAGTCATCAGCCCCAGCATTTT.

The CDR3 loop reads CASSIARGADGYTF. The CDR3 region has the DNA TGTGCCAGTAGTATCGCCCGCGGGGCGGATGGCTACACCTTC. This chain joins TRBV19 and TRBJ1-2, with a weak D call TRBD1 (5 bases). The length of the CDR3 is 14 residues. V lost 3 bases and J lost 6, with 14 bases in between. Germline V lookup: CDR1 LNHDA, CDR2 SQIVND (reference sequence). Based on the CDR3 plus reference TRBV19 and TRBJ1-2, the full variable domain is DGGITQSPKYLFRKEGQNVTLSCEQNLNHDAMYWYRQDPGQGLRLIYYSQIVNDFQKGDIAEGYSVSREKKESFPLTVTSAQKNPTAFYLCASSIARGADGYTFGSGTRLTVV.

V gene TRBV5-4 combines with J gene TRBJ2-6, with D perhaps matching TRBD1 (5 bases). Germline CDR1 and CDR2: SGHNT and YYREEE (reference sequence). The CDR3 is made up of 18 amino acids. The V end lost 0 bases, the J end lost 1 base, and 14 bases lay between the germline ends. The CDR3 DNA reads as TGTGCCAGCAGCTTGGGGGGCCCCGGGCGATCTGGGGCCAACGTCCTGACTTTC. Protein: CASSLGGPGRSGANVLTF.

This clone appeared a few times. The chain has TRBV27 and TRBJ1-1; 7 nucleotides align to TRBD1. V lost 4 bases, J lost 0 bases, and 2 bases stayed unmatched. CDR3 length equals 14 residues. The germline V gene encodes CDR1 MNHEY and CDR2 SMNVEV (reference sequence). This chain's CDR3 is CASSSGQMNTEAFF. The CDR3 DNA sequence: TGTGCCAGCAGTTCGGGACAGATGAACACTGAAGCTTTCTTT.

This chain uses TRBV10-3 with TRBJ1-1; TRBD1 is a possible D gene (5 bases). This CDR3 spans 15 amino acids. Trimming cost V 6 bases and J 0 bases, with 14 bases left between them. Germline V CDR1 and CDR2: ENHRY, SYGVKD. This CDR3 reads CAIRHQEGMNTEAFF. The CDR3 nucleotides read TGTGCCATCAGGCACCAGGAGGGGATGAACACTGAAGCTTTCTTT.

This chain links TRBV6-5 with TRBJ1-6; D unclear. Germline V CDR1 and CDR2: MNHEY, SVGAGI. V shed 8 bases and J shed 3 bases, with 2 bases lying between them. The CDR3 totals 11 residues. CDR3 loop: CASHYNSPLHF. The CDR3 coding sequence is TGTGCCAGCCACTATAATTCACCCCTCCACTTT.

The chain uses TRBV4-3 and TRBJ1-5, with 7 nucleotides matching TRBD1. From germline, CDR1 is LGHNA and CDR2 YSLEER. V was clipped by 2 bases and J by 6 bases; unmatched bases: 4. The CDR3 extends over 14 amino acids. CDR3 region: CASSQHRGPQPQHF. In DNA form, the CDR3 reads TGCGCCAGCAGCCAACACAGGGGCCCTCAGCCCCAGCATTTT.